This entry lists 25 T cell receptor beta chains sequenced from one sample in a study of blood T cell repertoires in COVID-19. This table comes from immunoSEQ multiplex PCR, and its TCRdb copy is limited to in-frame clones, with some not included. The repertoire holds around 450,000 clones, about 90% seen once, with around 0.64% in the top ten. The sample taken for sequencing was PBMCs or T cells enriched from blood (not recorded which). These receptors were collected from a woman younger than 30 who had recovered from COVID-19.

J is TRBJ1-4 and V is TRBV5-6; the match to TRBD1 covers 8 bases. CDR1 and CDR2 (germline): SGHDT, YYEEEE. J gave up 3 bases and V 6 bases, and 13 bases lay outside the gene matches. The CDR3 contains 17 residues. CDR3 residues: CASTERTGWGSNEKLFF. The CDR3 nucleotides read TGTGCCAGCACCGAGCGGACAGGGTGGGGTTCTAATGAAAAACTGTTTTTT.

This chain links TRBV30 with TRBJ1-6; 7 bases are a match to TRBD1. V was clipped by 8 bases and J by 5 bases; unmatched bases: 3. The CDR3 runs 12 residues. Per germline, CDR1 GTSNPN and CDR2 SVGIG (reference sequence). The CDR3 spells CAHGTDNSPLHF. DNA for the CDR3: TGTGCCCATGGGACAGATAATTCACCCCTCCACTTT.

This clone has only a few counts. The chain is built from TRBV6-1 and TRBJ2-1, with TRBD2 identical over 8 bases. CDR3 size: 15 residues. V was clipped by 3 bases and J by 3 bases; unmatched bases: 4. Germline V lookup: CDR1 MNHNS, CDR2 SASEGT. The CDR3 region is CASSDAGGHYNEQFF. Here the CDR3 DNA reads TGTGCCAGCAGTGACGCGGGGGGCCACTACAATGAGCAGTTCTTC.

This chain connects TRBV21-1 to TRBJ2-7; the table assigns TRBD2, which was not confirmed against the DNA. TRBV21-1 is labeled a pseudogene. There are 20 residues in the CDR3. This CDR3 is CASSVVGGTPQAGSLYEQYF. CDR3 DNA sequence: TGTGCCAGCAGCGTTGTGGGGGGGACCCCCCAGGCTGGTTCCCTCTACGAGCAGTACTTC.

This CDR3 is CASSPQGPPYEQYF. CDR3 in DNA: TGTGCCAGTAGTCCCCAGGGGCCCCCCTACGAGCAGTACTTC. The chain joins TRBV19 to TRBJ2-7; perhaps TRBD1 as D (6 bases). Trimming stripped 5 bases from V and 2 bases from J, with 13 bases between. The CDR3 is 14 residues long. CDR1 LNHDA and CDR2 SQIVND come from the germline V gene (reference sequence). The entire variable domain, with the rest obtained from reference TRBV19 and TRBJ2-7, is as follows: DGGITQSPKYLFRKEGQNVTLSCEQNLNHDAMYWYRQDPGQGLRLIYYSQIVNDFQKGDIAEGYSVSREKKESFPLTVTSAQKNPTAFYLCASSPQGPPYEQYFGPGTRLTVT.

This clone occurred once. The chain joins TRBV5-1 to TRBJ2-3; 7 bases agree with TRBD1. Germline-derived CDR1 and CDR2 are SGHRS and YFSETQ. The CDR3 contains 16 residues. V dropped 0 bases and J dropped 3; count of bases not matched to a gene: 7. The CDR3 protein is CASSLGDRVGTDTQYF. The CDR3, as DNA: TGCGCCAGCAGCTTGGGAGACAGGGTGGGAACAGATACGCAGTATTTT.

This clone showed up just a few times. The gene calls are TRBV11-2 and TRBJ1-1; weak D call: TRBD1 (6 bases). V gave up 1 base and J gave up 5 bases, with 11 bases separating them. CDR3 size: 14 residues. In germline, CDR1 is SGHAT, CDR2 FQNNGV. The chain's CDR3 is CASSLVKGETEAFF. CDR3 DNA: TGTGCCAGCAGCTTAGTTAAGGGGGAGACTGAAGCTTTCTTT.

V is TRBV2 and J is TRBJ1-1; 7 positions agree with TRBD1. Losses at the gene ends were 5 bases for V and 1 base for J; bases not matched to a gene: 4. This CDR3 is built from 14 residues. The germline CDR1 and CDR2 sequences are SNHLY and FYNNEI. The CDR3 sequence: CASSYRGQNTEAFF. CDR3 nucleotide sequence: TGTGCCAGCAGTTACAGGGGACAGAACACTGAAGCTTTCTTT.

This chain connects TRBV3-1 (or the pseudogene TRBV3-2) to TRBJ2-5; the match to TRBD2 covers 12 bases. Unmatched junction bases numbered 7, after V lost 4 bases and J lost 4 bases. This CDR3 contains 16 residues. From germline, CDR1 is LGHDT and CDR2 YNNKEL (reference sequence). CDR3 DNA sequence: TGTGCCAGCAGCCTGAGACTAGCGGGGGTGGGAGAGACCCAGTACTTC. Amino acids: CASSLRLAGVGETQYF.

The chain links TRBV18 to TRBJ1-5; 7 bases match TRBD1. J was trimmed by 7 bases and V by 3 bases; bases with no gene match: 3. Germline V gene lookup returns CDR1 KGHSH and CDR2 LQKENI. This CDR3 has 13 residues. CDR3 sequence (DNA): TGTGCCAGCTCACCCGACAGGGACCAGCCCCAGCATTTT. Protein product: CASSPDRDQPQHF.

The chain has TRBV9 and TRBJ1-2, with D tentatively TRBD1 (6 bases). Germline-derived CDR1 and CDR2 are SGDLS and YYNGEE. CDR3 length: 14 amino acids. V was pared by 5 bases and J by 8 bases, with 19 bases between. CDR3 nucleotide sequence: TGTGCCAGCAGGAGAATGGGGGCAGGGGTCGGCTACACCTTC. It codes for CASRRMGAGVGYTF.

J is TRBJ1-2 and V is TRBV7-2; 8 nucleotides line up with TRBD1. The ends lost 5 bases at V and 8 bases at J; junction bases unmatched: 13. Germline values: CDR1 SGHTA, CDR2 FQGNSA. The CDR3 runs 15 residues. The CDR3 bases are TGTGCCAGCAGCCTCCGACAGGGGAATCATCCGGGCTACACCTTC. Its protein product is CASSLRQGNHPGYTF.

The CDR3 region is CASSQASGGYNEQFF. CDR3 DNA: TGTGCCAGCAGCCAAGCCAGCGGGGGTTACAATGAGCAGTTCTTC. J is TRBJ2-1 and V is TRBV4-2, with TRBD2 matching over 8 bases. In germline, CDR1 is LGHNA, CDR2 YNFKEQ. J lost 4 bases, V lost 1 base, and 3 bases had no gene match. This CDR3 has 15 amino acids.

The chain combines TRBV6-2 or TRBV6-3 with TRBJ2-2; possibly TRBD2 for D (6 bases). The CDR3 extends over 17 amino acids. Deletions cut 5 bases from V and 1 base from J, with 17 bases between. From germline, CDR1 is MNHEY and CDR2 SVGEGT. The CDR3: CASSTAGSEENTGELFF. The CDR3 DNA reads TGTGCCAGCAGTACCGCGGGGTCGGAAGAGAACACCGGGGAGCTGTTTTTT.

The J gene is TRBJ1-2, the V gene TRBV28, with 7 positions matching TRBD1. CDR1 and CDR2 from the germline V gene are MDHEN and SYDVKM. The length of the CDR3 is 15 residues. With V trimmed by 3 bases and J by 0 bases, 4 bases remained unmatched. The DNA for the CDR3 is TGTGCCAGCAGTTTGGGGGACAGCTCTAACTATGGCTACACCTTC. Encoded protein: CASSLGDSSNYGYTF.

The CDR3 nucleotides are TGCGCCAGCAAGGACAGGGGGCGCGGCGAGCAGTACTTC. It encodes CASKDRGRGEQYF. The J gene is TRBJ2-7, the V gene TRBV10-2, with 11 positions matching TRBD1. Germline V gives CDR1 WSHSY, CDR2 SAAADI. This CDR3 spans 13 amino acids. Unmatched junction bases numbered 5, after V lost 7 bases and J lost 6 bases.

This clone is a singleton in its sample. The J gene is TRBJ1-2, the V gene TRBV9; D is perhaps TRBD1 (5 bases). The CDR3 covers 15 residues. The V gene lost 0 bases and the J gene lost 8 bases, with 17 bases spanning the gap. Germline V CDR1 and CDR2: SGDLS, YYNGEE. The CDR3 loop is CASSVDEGVSGGYTF. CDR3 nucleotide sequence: TGTGCCAGCAGCGTAGATGAAGGGGTGTCTGGGGGCTACACCTTC. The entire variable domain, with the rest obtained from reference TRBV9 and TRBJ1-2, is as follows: DSGVTQTPKHLITATGQRVTLRCSPRSGDLSVYWYQQSLDQGLQFLIQYYNGEERAKGNILERFSAQQFPDLHSELNLSSLELGDSALYFCASSVDEGVSGGYTFGSGTRLTVV.

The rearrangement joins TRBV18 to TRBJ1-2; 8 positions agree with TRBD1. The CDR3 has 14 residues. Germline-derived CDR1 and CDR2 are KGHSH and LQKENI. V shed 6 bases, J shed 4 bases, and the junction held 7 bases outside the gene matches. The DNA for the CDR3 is TGTGCCAGCTCGCTCGACAGGGGTGGCTATGGCTACACCTTC. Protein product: CASSLDRGGYGYTF.

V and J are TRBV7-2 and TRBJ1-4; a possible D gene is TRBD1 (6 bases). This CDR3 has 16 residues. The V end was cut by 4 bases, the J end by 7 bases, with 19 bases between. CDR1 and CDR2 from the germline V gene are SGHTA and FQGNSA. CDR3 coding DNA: TGTGCCAGCAGCTGGGCAGGAGGAGGGGGGGTTGAAAAACTGTTTTTT. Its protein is CASSWAGGGGVEKLFF.

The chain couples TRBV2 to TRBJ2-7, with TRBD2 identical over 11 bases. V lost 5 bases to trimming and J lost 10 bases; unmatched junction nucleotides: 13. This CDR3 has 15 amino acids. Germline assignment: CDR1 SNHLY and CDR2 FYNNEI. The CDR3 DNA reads TGTGCCAGCAGTTCTACGGGACTAGCGGTTTCGCCCCAGTACTTC. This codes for CASSSTGLAVSPQYF.

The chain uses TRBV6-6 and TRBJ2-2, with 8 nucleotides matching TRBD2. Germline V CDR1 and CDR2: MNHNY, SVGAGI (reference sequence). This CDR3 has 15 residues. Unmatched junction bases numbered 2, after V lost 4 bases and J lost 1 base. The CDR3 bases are TGTGCCAGCAGTTCCGCGGGGGGGAACACCGGGGAGCTGTTTTTT. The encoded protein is CASSSAGGNTGELFF.

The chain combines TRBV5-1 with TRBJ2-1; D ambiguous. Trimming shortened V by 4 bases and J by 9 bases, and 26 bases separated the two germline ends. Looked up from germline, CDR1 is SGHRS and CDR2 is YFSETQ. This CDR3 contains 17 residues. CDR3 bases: TGCGCCAGCAGCCTGCGTTCCTCCCCATCCCTTACAGTTGAGCAGTTCTTC. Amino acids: CASSLRSSPSLTVEQFF.

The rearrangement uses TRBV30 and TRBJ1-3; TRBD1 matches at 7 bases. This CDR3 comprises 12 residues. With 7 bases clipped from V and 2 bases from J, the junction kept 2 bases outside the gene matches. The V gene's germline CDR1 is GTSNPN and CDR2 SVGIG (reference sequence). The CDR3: CASDRAGNTIYF. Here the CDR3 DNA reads TGTGCCTCTGACAGGGCTGGAAACACCATATATTTT. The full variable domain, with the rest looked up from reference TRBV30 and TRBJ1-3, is SQTIHQWPATLVQPVGSPLSLECTVEGTSNPNLYWYRQAAGRGLQLLFYSVGIGQISSEVPQNLSASRPQDRQFILSSKKLLLSDSGFYLCASDRAGNTIYFGEGSWLTVV.

Here the CDR3 reads CASSHGTGGLNEKLFF. As DNA, the CDR3 is TGTGCCAGCAGTCACGGGACAGGGGGACTCAATGAAAAACTGTTTTTT. This chain uses TRBV25-1 with TRBJ1-4; 11 positions agree with TRBD1. Germline V CDR1 and CDR2: MGHDK, SYGVNS. Germline trimming cut 5 bases from V and 5 bases from J; bases unmatched to any gene: 7. This CDR3 is built from 16 residues.

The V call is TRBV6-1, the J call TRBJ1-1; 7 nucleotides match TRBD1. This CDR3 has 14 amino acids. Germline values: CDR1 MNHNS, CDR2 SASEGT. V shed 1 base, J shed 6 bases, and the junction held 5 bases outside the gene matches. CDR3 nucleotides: TGTGCCAGCAGTGAAGGGGGGCAGGGGGCTGAAGCTTTCTTT. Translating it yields CASSEGGQGAEAFF.